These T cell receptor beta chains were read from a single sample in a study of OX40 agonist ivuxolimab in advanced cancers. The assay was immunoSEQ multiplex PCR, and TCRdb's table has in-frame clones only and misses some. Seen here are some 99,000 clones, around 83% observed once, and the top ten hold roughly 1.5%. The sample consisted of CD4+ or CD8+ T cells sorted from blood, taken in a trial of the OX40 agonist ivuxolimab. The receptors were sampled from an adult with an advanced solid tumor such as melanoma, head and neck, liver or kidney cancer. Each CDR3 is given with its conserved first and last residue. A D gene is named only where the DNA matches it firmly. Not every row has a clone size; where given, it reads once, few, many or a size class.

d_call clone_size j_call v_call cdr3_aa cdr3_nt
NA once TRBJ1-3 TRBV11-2 CASSLRGLNTIYF TGTGCCAGCAGCTTACGAGGGTTGAACACCATATATTTT
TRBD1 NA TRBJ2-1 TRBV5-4 CASSYQGAAANEQFF TGTGCCAGCAGCTACCAGGGGGCAGCGGCCAATGAGCAGTTCTTC
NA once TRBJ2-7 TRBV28 CASSSGHTREQYF TGTGCCAGCAGTTCGGGACATACTCGCGAGCAGTACTTC
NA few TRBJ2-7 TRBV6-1 CASSERRYEQYF TGTGCCAGCAGTGAGCGGCGGTACGAGCAGTACTTC
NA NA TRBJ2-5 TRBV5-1 CASSLMIEETQYF TGCGCCAGCAGCTTGATGATTGAAGAGACCCAGTACTTC
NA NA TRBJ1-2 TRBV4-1 CASSQPSGDKGKVLYGYTF TGCGCCAGCAGCCAACCCTCCGGGGACAAGGGAAAGGTCCTCTATGGCTACACCTTC
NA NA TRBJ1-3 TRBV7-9 CASSLVNSGNTIYF TGTGCCAGCAGCTTAGTAAACAGTGGAAACACCATATATTTT
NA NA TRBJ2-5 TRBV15 CATSLGSETQYF TGTGCCACCAGCTTGGGATCCGAGACCCAGTACTTC
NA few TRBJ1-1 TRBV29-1 CSVGVNTEAFF TGCAGCGTTGGGGTAAACACTGAAGCTTTCTTT
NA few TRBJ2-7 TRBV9 CASSVGPEGREQYF TGTGCCAGCAGCGTAGGGCCCGAAGGACGTGAGCAGTACTTC
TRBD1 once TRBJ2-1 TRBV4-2 CASSLGDRGSNEQFF TGTGCCAGCAGCTTGGGGGACAGAGGGAGCAATGAGCAGTTCTTC
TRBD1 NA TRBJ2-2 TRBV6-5 CASSTGTVNTGELFF TGTGCCAGCAGTACCGGGACAGTGAACACCGGGGAGCTGTTTTTT
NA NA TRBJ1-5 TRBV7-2 CASSRYFGSNQPQHF TGTGCCAGCAGCCGGTACTTTGGTTCAAATCAGCCCCAGCATTTT
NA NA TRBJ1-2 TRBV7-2 CASSQGGTVGYTF TGTGCCAGCAGTCAAGGGGGGACCGTTGGCTACACCTTC
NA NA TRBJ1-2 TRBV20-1 CSATFGYGYTF TGCAGTGCTACCTTTGGCTATGGCTACACCTTC
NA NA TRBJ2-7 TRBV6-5 CASSYSARGQTYEQYF TGTGCCAGCAGTTACTCAGCGAGGGGACAAACCTACGAGCAGTACTTC
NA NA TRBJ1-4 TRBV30 CAWSVRKDRAPNEKLFF TGTGCCTGGAGTGTTCGAAAGGACAGAGCACCAAATGAAAAACTGTTTTTT
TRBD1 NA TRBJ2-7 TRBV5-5 CASSLWGTELYEQYF TGTGCCAGCAGCTTGTGGGGGACAGAGCTCTACGAGCAGTACTTC
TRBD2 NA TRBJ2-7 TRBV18 CASSPPTLAGKEQYF TGTGCCAGCTCACCACCTACGCTAGCGGGGAAGGAGCAGTACTTC
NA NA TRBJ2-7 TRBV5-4 CASSPTPGDEQYF TGTGCCAGCAGCCCTACCCCGGGGGACGAGCAGTACTTC
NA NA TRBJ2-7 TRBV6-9 CASSYFKRAPYEQYF TGTGCCAGCAGTTACTTTAAGCGGGCGCCCTACGAGCAGTACTTC
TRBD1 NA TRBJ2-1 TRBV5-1 CASSATGGNEQFF TGCGCCAGCAGCGCAACAGGGGGGAATGAGCAGTTCTTC
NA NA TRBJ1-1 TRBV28 CASSFRESTEAFF TGTGCCAGCAGTTTCAGGGAAAGCACTGAAGCTTTCTTT
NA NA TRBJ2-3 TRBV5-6 CASSSGLHTDTQYF TGTGCCAGCAGCTCAGGACTGCACACAGATACGCAGTATTTT
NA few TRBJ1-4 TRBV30 CAWSVQGTREKLFF TGTGCCTGGAGTGTACAAGGGACAAGGGAAAAACTGTTTTTT
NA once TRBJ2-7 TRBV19 CASSRGEYEQYF TGTGCCAGTAGTAGAGGTGAATACGAGCAGTACTTC
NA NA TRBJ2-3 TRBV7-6 CASSFSTDTQYF TGTGCCAGCAGCTTTAGCACAGATACGCAGTATTTT
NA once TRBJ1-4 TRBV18 CASSPSSGATNEKLFF TGTGCCAGCTCACCGTCGTCAGGGGCAACTAATGAAAAACTGTTTTTT
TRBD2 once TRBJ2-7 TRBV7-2 CASSLEGTSGRYEQYF TGTGCCAGCAGCTTAGAAGGGACTAGCGGGAGATACGAGCAGTACTTC
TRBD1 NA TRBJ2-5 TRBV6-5 CASSYMRGRETQYF TGTGCCAGCAGTTACATGAGGGGGCGCGAGACCCAGTACTTC
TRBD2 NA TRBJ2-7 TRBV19 CASSSWGGGSNEQYF TGTGCCAGTAGTTCCTGGGGCGGGGGGTCGAACGAGCAGTACTTC
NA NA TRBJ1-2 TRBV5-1 CASSPKDLSLYGYTF TGCGCCAGCAGCCCGAAGGACTTGTCCCTCTATGGCTACACCTTC
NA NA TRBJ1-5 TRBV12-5 CASGLGRGQPQHF TGTGCTAGTGGTTTGGGCAGGGGTCAGCCCCAGCATTTT
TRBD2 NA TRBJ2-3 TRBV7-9 CASSILAGNTDTQYF TGTGCCAGCAGCATACTAGCGGGGAACACAGATACGCAGTATTTT
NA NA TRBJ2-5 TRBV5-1 CASSLFRQGGGETQYF TGCGCCAGCAGCTTATTCCGACAGGGTGGAGGGGAGACCCAGTACTTC
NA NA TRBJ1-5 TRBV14 CASSHRSPNQPQHF TGTGCCAGCAGCCACCGCTCCCCAAATCAGCCCCAGCATTTT
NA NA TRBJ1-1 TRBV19 CASRTLGRNGIGTEAFF TGTGCCAGTAGGACCCTCGGACGGAATGGGATAGGGACTGAAGCTTTCTTT
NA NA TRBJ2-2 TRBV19 CASSISGRRGHTGELFF TGTGCCAGTAGTATTTCCGGTCGGCGGGGACACACCGGGGAGCTGTTTTTT
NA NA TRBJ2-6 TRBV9 CASSGKGPSGANVLTF TGTGCCAGCAGCGGGAAGGGTCCTTCTGGGGCCAACGTCCTGACTTTC
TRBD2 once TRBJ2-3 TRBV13 CASRLAGGRTDTQYF TGTGCCAGCAGACTAGCGGGGGGGCGCACAGATACGCAGTATTTT
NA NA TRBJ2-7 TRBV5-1 CASKTGMGGITYEQYF TGCGCCAGCAAGACCGGTATGGGCGGGATCACCTACGAGCAGTACTTC
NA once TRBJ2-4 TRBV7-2 CASSLSLAKNIQYF TGTGCCAGCAGCTTATCCTTAGCCAAAAACATTCAGTACTTC
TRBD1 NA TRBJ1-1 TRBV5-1 CASSLGSRGEAFF TGCGCCAGCAGCTTGGGATCCAGGGGGGAAGCTTTCTTT
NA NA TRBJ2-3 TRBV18 CASSQTGRATDTQYF TGTGCCAGCTCTCAGACAGGGAGGGCCACAGATACGCAGTATTTT
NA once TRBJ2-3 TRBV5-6 CASSPGGRGTDTQYF TGTGCCAGCAGCCCCGGGGGACGGGGCACAGATACGCAGTATTTT
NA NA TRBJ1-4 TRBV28 CASSLKGTQGEKLFF TGTGCCAGCAGTTTAAAAGGGACGCAGGGTGAAAAACTGTTTTTT
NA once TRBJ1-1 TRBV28 CASRIVGHRNTEAFF TGTGCCAGCAGGATCGTCGGACACAGGAACACTGAAGCTTTCTTT
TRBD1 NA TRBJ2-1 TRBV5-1 CASRRGGDRVNEQFF TGCGCCAGCAGGAGGGGTGGGGACAGGGTCAATGAGCAGTTCTTC
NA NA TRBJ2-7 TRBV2 CASSALRGYEQYF TGTGCCAGCAGTGCTTTAAGGGGCTACGAGCAGTACTTC
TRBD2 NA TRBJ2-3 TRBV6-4 CASSPLAGGDTQYF TGTGCCAGCAGCCCGCTAGCGGGAGGAGATACGCAGTATTTT
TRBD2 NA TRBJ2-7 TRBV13 CASSAPNSGSNYEQYF TGTGCCAGCAGCGCTCCTAATAGCGGGAGCAACTACGAGCAGTACTTC